The rows below give T cell receptor beta chains drawn from one sample of a study of shared clonotypes between healthy human individuals. Generated by immunoSEQ multiplex PCR, the TCRdb table keeps only in-frame clones and is missing some. The sample consists of approximately 620,000 clones, roughly 97% of them appearing once. Sequences were obtained from naive CD4+ T cells sorted from blood. These TCRs come from a woman aged 25 to 45 in good health. Each CDR3 is given without its conserved first and last residue.

TRBJ1-1 | TRBV15 | ATSRDGWLGGELAEAF
TRBJ2-1 | TRBV7-9 | ASSPGTEQF
TRBJ2-3 | TRBV28 | ASSLNREQDTQY
TRBJ1-2 | TRBV28 | ASREGILYGYT
TRBJ2-1 | TRBV5-1 | ASSFRGSYNEQF
TRBJ2-5 | TRBV28 | ASSPGTSLETQY
TRBJ2-7 | TRBV2 | ASRDRGGHEQY
TRBJ2-2 | TRBV13 | ASRTPAGDTGELF
TRBJ2-7 | TRBV11-3 | ASSLGGTPSYEQY
TRBJ2-7 | TRBV6-1 | ASRVSGSLDEQY
TRBJ2-7 | TRBV4-1 | ASSHQGAGANEQY
TRBJ1-5 | TRBV19 | ASSLDRGGNQPQH
TRBJ2-5 | TRBV28 | ASSVGLAGLETQY
TRBJ2-1 | TRBV7-6 | ASSSTRGLSYNEQF
TRBJ2-5 | TRBV4-1 | ASSQPKGQSVETQY
TRBJ2-7 | TRBV5-4 | ASSLKDPRGEQY
TRBJ1-2 | TRBV10-1 | ASSEDPSRGASGYT
TRBJ1-6 | TRBV19 | ASSIQGADSPLH
TRBJ1-3 | TRBV27 | ASSLTFPRGLLSGNTIY
TRBJ1-4 | TRBV28 | ASSFNRAATNEKLF
TRBJ2-3 | TRBV7-6 | ASSLEPPGQVFTIRY
TRBJ2-5 | TRBV10-2 | ATRRGQGETQY
TRBJ2-5 | TRBV27 | ASSLGPVWETQY
TRBJ1-1 | TRBV6-6 | ASSYLPMNTEAF
TRBJ1-5 | TRBV27 | ASSFDRVSQPQH
TRBJ2-1 | TRBV4-1 | ASSQDPATSGREQF
TRBJ1-2 | TRBV28 | ASRAGGRTYGYT
TRBJ2-1 | TRBV5-4 | ASSQGTSGSFEQF
TRBJ1-5 | TRBV19 | ASSIGNRGHQPQH
TRBJ1-4 | TRBV10-3 | ATHRDLNEKLF
TRBJ1-3 | TRBV13 | ASSLRRAGGSSGNTIY
TRBJ1-1 | TRBV4-1 | ASSGHGTEAF
TRBJ2-2 | TRBV19 | GTVYTGELF
TRBJ2-2 | TRBV5-1 | ASSLGRGLNTGELF
TRBJ2-3 | TRBV4-1 | ASSPTGLNTDTQY
TRBJ2-6 | TRBV11-2 | ASLLHGANVLT
TRBJ1-3 | TRBV2 | ASSGGRNTIY
TRBJ2-5 | TRBV5-1 | ASSPLAGRETQY
TRBJ2-7 | TRBV4-2 | ASSQDRRGHYEQY
TRBJ2-3 | TRBV30 | AWSVGQGGTDTQY